These 5 T cell receptor beta chains share one sample of origin, sequenced in a study of blood T cell repertoires in COVID-19. Libraries were prepared by immunoSEQ multiplex PCR; TCRdb keeps only in-frame clonotypes and omits some of them. Of around 200,000 clones listed, 80% to 90% are singletons. The sequenced material came from peripheral blood. These receptors were collected from a woman between 50 and 59 years old with acute or convalescent COVID-19.

The chain joins TRBV24-1 to TRBJ2-7; the match to TRBD1 covers 9 bases. Germline CDR1 is KGHDR and CDR2 is SFDVKD. There are 15 residues in the CDR3. With 4 bases clipped from V and 5 bases from J, the junction kept 8 bases outside the gene matches. The CDR3 nucleotides read TGTGCCACCAGTGACCCGCTTACAGGGGGCGACGAGCAGTACTTC. It translates to CATSDPLTGGDEQYF.

The chain links TRBV7-2 to TRBJ2-7; D might be TRBD2 (6 bases). The CDR3 spans 13 residues. The V gene lost 1 base and the J gene lost 6 bases, with 10 bases spanning the gap. Germline CDR1 and CDR2: SGHTA and FQGNSA. The CDR3 region is CASSLERDSEQYF. CDR3 in DNA: TGTGCCAGCAGCTTAGAGAGGGACTCCGAGCAGTACTTC.

This clone appeared a single time. This chain joins TRBV6-2 or TRBV6-3 and TRBJ2-2, with D perhaps TRBD1 (6 bases). Germline CDR1 MNHEY, CDR2 SVGEGT. The V gene lost 5 bases and the J gene lost 0 bases, with 10 bases spanning the gap. There are 15 residues in the CDR3. The CDR3 region has the DNA TGTGCCAGCAGTCGCAGGGGAGCGAACACCGGGGAGCTGTTTTTT. Protein product: CASSRRGANTGELFF.

This chain uses TRBV29-1 with TRBJ2-7; 7 bases line up with TRBD1. Germline loops: CDR1 SQVTM, CDR2 ANQGSEA. The V gene end was trimmed by 4 bases and the J gene end by 0 bases; junction bases not matched to a gene: 12. This CDR3 is 16 amino acids long. CDR3 loop: CSVAGLTGFPSYEQYF. Here the CDR3 DNA reads TGCAGCGTTGCGGGATTGACAGGGTTTCCCTCCTACGAGCAGTACTTC.

In the case of this clone: In the same sample, other DNA sequences code for this CDR3. The chain employs TRBV9 and TRBJ2-1, with 8 nucleotides matching TRBD2. Per germline, CDR1 SGDLS and CDR2 YYNGEE. The junction had 2 bases not matched to a gene; V was cut back by 1 base and J by 2 bases. This CDR3 is 15 amino acids long. CDR3 nucleotide sequence: TGTGCCAGCAGCGTAAGTAGCGGGACCTACAATGAGCAGTTCTTC. Its protein product is CASSVSSGTYNEQFF. The full variable domain, in which reference TRBV9 and TRBJ2-1 provide the parts outside the CDR3, is DSGVTQTPKHLITATGQRVTLRCSPRSGDLSVYWYQQSLDQGLQFLIQYYNGEERAKGNILERFSAQQFPDLHSELNLSSLELGDSALYFCASSVSSGTYNEQFFGPGTRLTVL.